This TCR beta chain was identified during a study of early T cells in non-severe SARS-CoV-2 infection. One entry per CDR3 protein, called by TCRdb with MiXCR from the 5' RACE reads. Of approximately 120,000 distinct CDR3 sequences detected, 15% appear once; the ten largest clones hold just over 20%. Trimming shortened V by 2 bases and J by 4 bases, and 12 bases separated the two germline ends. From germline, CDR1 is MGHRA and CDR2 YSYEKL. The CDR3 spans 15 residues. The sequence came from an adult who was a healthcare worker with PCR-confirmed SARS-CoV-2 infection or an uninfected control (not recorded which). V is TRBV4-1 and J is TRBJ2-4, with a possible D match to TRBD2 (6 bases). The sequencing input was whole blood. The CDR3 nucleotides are TGCGCCAGCAGCCAACCCGGGGGACGGAAAAACATTCAGTACTTC. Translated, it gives CASSQPGGRKNIQYF.